The entry below gives a single T cell receptor (beta chain) sequence along with its context. What it binds is not known. The PCR was carried out with 60 Vbeta primers and 13 Jbeta primers. Only in-frame clones appear in the TCRdb table, and some are missing; sequencing was by immunoSEQ multiplex PCR. The sample consists of over 150,000 clones, more than 60% of them appearing once. Trimming at V came to 3 bases and at J to 10 bases, leaving 4 bases not matched to a gene. Germline CDR1 is KGHSH and CDR2 is LQKENI. The CDR3 spans 12 residues. This entry comes from a study of cytomegalovirus exposure and HLA in healthy donors. Study context: From about 180 million T cells, an earlier analysis saw roughly 110 million unique TCR beta sequences.

Study-level findings and limits: Using a false discovery rate of 0.05, a later analysis showed that about 16,000 TCR beta sequences were associated with HLA alleles. Cytomegalovirus association was assigned to some 160 TCR beta chains. An analysis that came later showed most CMV-associated TCR beta chains appearing HLA-restricted.

The clonotype was recovered from an older woman in good health and CMV-seropositive. Sequencing was carried out using PBMCs. The chain recombines TRBV18 with TRBJ2-5, with TRBD2 identical over 8 bases. The CDR3 is CASSPTSGYQYF. The CDR3 DNA reads as TGTGCCAGCTCACCTACTAGCGGATACCAGTACTTC.